The 14 T cell receptor beta chains presented below share a single source sample, sequenced in a study of T-cell memory formation after mild COVID-19. TCRdb processed the 5' RACE reads anew with MiXCR; each CDR3 protein has one entry. The sample lists approximately 270,000 distinct CDR3 sequences, about 17% seen once, with 20% to 25% in the top ten. What was sequenced was PBMCs or a T cell subset sorted from them (not recorded which). Receptors were obtained from a man younger than 35 who had mild COVID-19 (a few samples of this study predate the infection). Cell type and time point are not known.

V usage is TRBV7-9 and J usage is TRBJ1-2; TRBD1 matches 9 bases. Germline trimming cut 5 bases from V and 5 bases from J; bases unmatched to any gene: 15. Germline V lookup: CDR1 SEHNR, CDR2 FQNEAQ (reference sequence). CDR3 length: 17 amino acids. CDR3 protein: CASSPPWTGEGMYGYTF. As DNA, the CDR3 is TGTGCCAGCAGCCCGCCCTGGACAGGGGAAGGGATGTATGGCTACACCTTC. The complete variable domain, with remaining parts taken from reference TRBV7-9 and TRBJ1-2, reads DTGVSQNPRHKITKRGQNVTFRCDPISEHNRLYWYRQTLGQGPEFLTYFQNEAQLEKSRLLSDRFSAERPKGSFSTLEIQRTEQGDSAMYLCASSPPWTGEGMYGYTFGSGTRLTVV.

V and J are TRBV5-5 and TRBJ2-5; unclear D gene. Trimming cost V 5 bases and J 5 bases, with 7 bases left between them. The CDR3 is 11 residues long. The germline CDR1 and CDR2 sequences are SGHKS and YYEKEE (reference sequence). This chain's CDR3 is CASRRAETQYF. The CDR3, as DNA: TGTGCCAGCAGACGGGCGGAGACCCAGTACTTC.

Comments on this clonotype: Sequence at one end of the junction differs from germline and may be a read error. V usage is TRBV28 and J usage is TRBJ1-1; D unresolved. The germline V gene encodes CDR1 MDHEN and CDR2 SYDVKM. This CDR3 has 14 amino acids. The DNA of the CDR3 is TGTGCCAGCAGTTTAGGGGTCTCGAACACTGAATCTTTCTTT. This sequence encodes CASSLGVSNTESFF.

The chain recombines TRBV21-1 with TRBJ1-6. TRBV21-1 is flagged as a pseudogene. There are 15 residues in the CDR3. In DNA form, the CDR3 reads TGTGCCAGCAGCAAAAACCGGCAGAATAATTCACCCCTCCACTTT. It specifies CASSKNRQNNSPLHF.

This clonotype has just a few counts. The chain carries TRBV6-2 or TRBV6-3 and TRBJ2-3; weak D call: TRBD2 (5 bases). Per germline, CDR1 MNHEY and CDR2 SVGEGT. The V and J ends lost 7 bases and 3 bases respectively, with 11 bases between them. The CDR3 has 13 residues. This chain's CDR3 is CASMPSFTDTQYF. The CDR3 DNA sequence: TGTGCCAGCATGCCTAGCTTTACAGATACGCAGTATTTT.

This clonotype has a handful of counts. The DNA of the CDR3 is TGTGCCAGCAGCCAAGAGGGGGGACAGCTAAATGAGCAGTTCTTC. Translation: CASSQEGGQLNEQFF. The rearrangement links TRBV4-2 to TRBJ2-1, with D possibly matching TRBD1 (7 bases). V lost 0 bases and J 7 bases, leaving 13 bases between the germline ends. CDR1 is LGHNA and CDR2 is YNFKEQ in the germline V gene. The CDR3 sequence is 15 residues long.

This clonotype turned up a few times. This chain joins TRBV2 and TRBJ2-1; weak D call: TRBD2 (5 bases). Germline V CDR1 and CDR2: SNHLY, FYNNEI. V was trimmed by 1 base and J by 1 base, leaving 5 bases between them. This CDR3 is 14 amino acids long. The CDR3 sequence: CASSEGGSYNEQFF. CDR3 sequence (DNA): TGTGCCAGCAGTGAAGGAGGGTCCTACAATGAGCAGTTCTTC. Drawing the rest from reference TRBV2 and TRBJ2-1, the complete variable domain is EPEVTQTPSHQVTQMGQEVILRCVPISNHLYFYWYRQILGQKVEFLVSFYNNEISEKSEIFDDQFSVERPDGSNFTLKIRSTKLEDSAMYFCASSEGGSYNEQFFGPGTRLTVL.

The chain is built from TRBV19 and TRBJ2-3; D is undetermined. CDR3 size: 15 residues. V was clipped by 5 bases and J by 0 bases, with 12 bases between them. CDR1 is LNHDA and CDR2 is SQIVND in the germline V gene (reference sequence). The CDR3 reads CASSLLLRSTDTQYF. In DNA, the CDR3 is TGTGCCAGTAGTCTCCTCCTCCGTAGCACAGATACGCAGTATTTT.

This clonotype was observed a few times. The rearrangement links TRBV11-2 to TRBJ2-5; perhaps TRBD2 as D (6 bases). The V gene's germline CDR1 is SGHAT and CDR2 FQNNGV. This CDR3 is 15 amino acids long. V was trimmed by 5 bases and J by 0 bases, leaving 13 bases between them. CDR3 nucleotide sequence: TGTGCCAGCAGCGACGGCCGGGACTACCAAGAGACCCAGTACTTC. Translating gives CASSDGRDYQETQYF.

The CDR3 sequence is CASRPGNSPLHF. CDR3 DNA: TGTGCCAGCAGACCGGGGAATTCACCCCTCCACTTT. This chain joins TRBV6-6 and TRBJ1-6; D is ambiguous. Trimming took off 6 bases at V and 7 bases at J, with 7 bases between the two ends. Looked up from germline, CDR1 is MNHNY and CDR2 is SVGAGI (reference sequence). This CDR3 has 12 residues.

The sample holds many counts of this clonotype. The rearrangement joins TRBV28 to TRBJ2-7; D unclear. Per the germline V gene, CDR1 is MDHEN and CDR2 is SYDVKM. The CDR3 sequence is 13 residues long. The V and J ends lost 6 bases and 3 bases respectively, with 12 bases between them. The CDR3 sequence is CASSSVNRYEQYV. Here the CDR3 DNA reads TGTGCCAGCAGCTCGGTCAACCGCTACGAGCAGTACGTC.

This clonotype was detected a few times. The chain couples TRBV7-2 to TRBJ2-3; 7 bases line up with TRBD2. Germline lookup yields CDR1 SGHTA and CDR2 FQGNSA. The CDR3 is 16 amino acids. The trim removed 0 bases at V and 2 bases at J, leaving 5 bases unmatched. The CDR3: CASSLARGDVTDTQYF. The CDR3 nucleotides are TGTGCCAGCAGCTTAGCACGGGGGGATGTCACAGATACGCAGTATTTT.

This clonotype was recorded a few times. The CDR3 bases are TGCAGTGCTCGGACTAGCGGCTACGAGCAGTACGTC. Protein sequence: CSARTSGYEQYV. This rearrangement joins TRBV20-1 to TRBJ2-7, with 10 bases aligning to TRBD2. The length of the CDR3 is 12 residues. V was pared by 5 bases and J by 3 bases, with 1 base of the junction left unmatched. Germline V gene lookup returns CDR1 DFQATT and CDR2 SNEGSKA (reference sequence).

This clonotype was seen a handful of times. The chain carries TRBV18 and TRBJ1-2; weak D call: TRBD1 (5 bases). Germline loops: CDR1 KGHSH, CDR2 LQKENI. CDR3 length: 15 amino acids. V lost 0 bases and J 4 bases, leaving 12 bases between the germline ends. In DNA, the CDR3 is TGTGCCAGCTCACCACCCTCCAGGGTTGGCTATGGCTACACCTTC. It specifies CASSPPSRVGYGYTF.